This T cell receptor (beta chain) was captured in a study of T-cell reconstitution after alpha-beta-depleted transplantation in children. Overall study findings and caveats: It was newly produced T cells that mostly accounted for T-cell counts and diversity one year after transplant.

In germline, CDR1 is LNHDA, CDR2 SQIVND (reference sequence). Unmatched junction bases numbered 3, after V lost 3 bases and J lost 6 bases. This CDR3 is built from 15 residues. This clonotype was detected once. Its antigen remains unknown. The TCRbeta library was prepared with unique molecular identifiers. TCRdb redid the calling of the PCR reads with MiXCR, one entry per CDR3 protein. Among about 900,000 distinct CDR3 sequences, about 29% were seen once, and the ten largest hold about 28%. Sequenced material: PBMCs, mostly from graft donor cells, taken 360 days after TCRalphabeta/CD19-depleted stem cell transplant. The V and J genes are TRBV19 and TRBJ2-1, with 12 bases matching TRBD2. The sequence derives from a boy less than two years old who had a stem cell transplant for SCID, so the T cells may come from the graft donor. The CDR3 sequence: CASSMGLAGPNEQFF. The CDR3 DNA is TGTGCCAGTAGTATGGGACTAGCGGGTCCCAATGAGCAGTTCTTC.